The entry below describes one T cell receptor (beta chain). Its antigen is not known. Germline V CDR1 and CDR2: SGHAT, FQNNGV. The CDR3 has 12 amino acids. Trimming left V 5 bases short and J 10 bases short, with 14 bases between. The sample comes from a study of chemoradiotherapy in HPV16-positive cancers. Study-wide findings and caveats: In HPV16-positive patients, HPV-responsive T-cell expansion tracked better recurrence-free survival. Functional assays defining HPV-specific T cells used only a couple of HPV16-positive patients. Candidate HPV-specific clones and E7-related TCR motifs grew in tumor during treatment.

Measured with immunoSEQ multiplex PCR; TCRdb has only the in-frame clones, and not every one. The sample contains under 70,000 clones, 90% of which appear only once. The chain carries TRBV11-2 and TRBJ1-1, with D unclear. This receptor was identified in a human donor with HPV-associated anogenital cancer. The material was blood, obtained from a patient who underwent chemoradiotherapy. DNA of the CDR3: TGTGCCAGCAGCCCTACGAGTATATCAGCTTTCTTT. Translated: CASSPTSISAFF.